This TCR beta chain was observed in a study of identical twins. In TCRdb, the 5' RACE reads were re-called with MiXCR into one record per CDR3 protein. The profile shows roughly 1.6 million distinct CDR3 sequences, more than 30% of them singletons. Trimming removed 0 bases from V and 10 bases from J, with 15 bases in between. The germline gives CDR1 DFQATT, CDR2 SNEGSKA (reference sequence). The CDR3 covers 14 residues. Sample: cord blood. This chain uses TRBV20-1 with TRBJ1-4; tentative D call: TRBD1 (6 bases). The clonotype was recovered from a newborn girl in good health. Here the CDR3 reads CSARDRGGRAKLFF. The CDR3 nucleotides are TGCAGTGCTAGAGATCGAGGGGGACGGGCAAAACTGTTTTTT.